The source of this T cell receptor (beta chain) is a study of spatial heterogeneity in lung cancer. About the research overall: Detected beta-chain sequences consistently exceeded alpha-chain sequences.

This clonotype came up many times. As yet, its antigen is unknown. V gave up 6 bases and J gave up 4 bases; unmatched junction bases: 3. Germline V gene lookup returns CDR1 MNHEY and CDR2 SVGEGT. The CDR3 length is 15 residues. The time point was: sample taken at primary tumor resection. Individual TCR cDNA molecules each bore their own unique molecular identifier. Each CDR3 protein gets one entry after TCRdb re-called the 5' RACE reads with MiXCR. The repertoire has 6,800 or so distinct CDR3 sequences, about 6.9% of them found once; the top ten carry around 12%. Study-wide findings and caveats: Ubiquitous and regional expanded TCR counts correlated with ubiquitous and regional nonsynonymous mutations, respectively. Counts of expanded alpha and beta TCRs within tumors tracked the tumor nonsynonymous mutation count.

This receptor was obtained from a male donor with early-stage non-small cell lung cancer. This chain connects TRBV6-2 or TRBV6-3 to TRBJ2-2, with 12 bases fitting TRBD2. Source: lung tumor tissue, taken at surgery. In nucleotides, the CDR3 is TGTGCCAGCAGCCAGACTAGCGGGAGCACCGGGGAGCTGTTTTTT. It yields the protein CASSQTSGSTGELFF.